This T cell receptor (beta chain) emerged from a study of blood T cell repertoires in COVID-19. For the study at large: T cells, B-cell-depleted T cells, or PBMCs supplied cDNA or gDNA.

Germline loops: CDR1 LNHDA, CDR2 SQIVND (reference sequence). V shed 2 bases and J shed 1 base, with 14 bases lying between them. The CDR3 totals 16 residues. This clone was seen a single time. Profiled with immunoSEQ multiplex PCR; TCRdb holds only in-frame clones, not every one. The table records 35,000 or so clones, approximately 81% of them present only once. Specimen: peripheral blood. This TCR was sampled from a man older than 75 with active or convalescent COVID-19. This chain uses TRBV19 with TRBJ1-1; maybe TRBD1 (5 bases). CDR3 sequence: CASSIQAGWGNTEAFF. The CDR3 DNA is TGTGCCAGTAGTATACAGGCAGGGTGGGGGAACACTGAAGCTTTCTTT.